Following are 2 T cell receptor beta chains from one sample sequenced in a study of neoadjuvant anti-PD-1 for oral cavity cancer (dated by TCRdb to the early 2020s). The intended sense of this specimen's time point label: before neoadjuvant nivolumab. The library was made by the immunoSEQ multiplex PCR assay. Imported from immuneACCESS, the table was reduced by TCRdb to in-frame sequences with V and J called. These copies leave out some clones; in studies compared against another copy, an unresolved V gene accounts for under half, and the cause of the remainder is not known. The sample contains 15,000 to 20,000 clones, 55% to 75% of them found a single time. The ten largest clones capture about 3% of the sample. The sequences come from PBMCs, collected before nivolumab (anti-PD-1) treatment. These receptors were taken from a person aged 35-80 years with oral cavity squamous cell carcinoma.

The chain couples TRBV7-9 to TRBJ1-1, with D possibly matching TRBD1 (6 bases). The V and J ends lost 4 bases and 4 bases respectively, with 10 bases between them. Germline V gene data show CDR1 as SEHNR and CDR2 as FQNEAQ (reference sequence). CDR3 size: 13 residues. CDR3 residues: CASSSRGGTEAFF. The CDR3 DNA follows: TGTGCCAGCAGCTCCAGGGGAGGCACTGAAGCTTTCTTT.

The V and J genes are TRBV19 and TRBJ1-6; D is uncertain. V was shortened by 1 base and J by 5 bases, with 6 bases between the two germline ends. Germline V gives CDR1 LNHDA, CDR2 SQIVND (reference sequence). The length of the CDR3 is 14 residues. CDR3 sequence: CASSIVGHNSPLHF. The CDR3 DNA is TGTGCCAGTAGTATAGTCGGGCATAATTCACCCCTCCACTTT.